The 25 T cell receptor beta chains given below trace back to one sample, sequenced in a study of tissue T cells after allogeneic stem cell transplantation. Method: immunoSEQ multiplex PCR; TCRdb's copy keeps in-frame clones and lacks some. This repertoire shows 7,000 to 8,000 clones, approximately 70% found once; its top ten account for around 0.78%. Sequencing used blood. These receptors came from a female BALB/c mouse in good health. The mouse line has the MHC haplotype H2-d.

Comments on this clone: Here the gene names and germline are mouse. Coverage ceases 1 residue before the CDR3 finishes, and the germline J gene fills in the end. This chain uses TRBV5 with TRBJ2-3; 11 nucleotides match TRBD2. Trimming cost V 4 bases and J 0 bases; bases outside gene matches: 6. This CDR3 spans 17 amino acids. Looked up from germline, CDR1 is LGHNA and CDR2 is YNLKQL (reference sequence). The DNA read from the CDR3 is TGTGCCAGCAGCCCTCGACTGGGGGGGACTAGTGCAGAAACGCTGTAT. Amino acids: CASSPRLGGTSAETLY. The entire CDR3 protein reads CASSPRLGGTSAETLYF.

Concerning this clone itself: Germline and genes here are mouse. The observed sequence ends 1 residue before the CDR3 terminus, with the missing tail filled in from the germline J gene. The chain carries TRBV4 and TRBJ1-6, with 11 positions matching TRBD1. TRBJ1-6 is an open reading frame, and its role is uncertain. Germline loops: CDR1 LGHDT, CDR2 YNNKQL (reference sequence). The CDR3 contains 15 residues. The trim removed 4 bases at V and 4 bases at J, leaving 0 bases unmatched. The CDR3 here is CASSWDRGYNSPLYF. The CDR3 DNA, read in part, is TGTGCCAGCAGCTGGGACAGGGGGTATAATTCGCCCCTCTAC.

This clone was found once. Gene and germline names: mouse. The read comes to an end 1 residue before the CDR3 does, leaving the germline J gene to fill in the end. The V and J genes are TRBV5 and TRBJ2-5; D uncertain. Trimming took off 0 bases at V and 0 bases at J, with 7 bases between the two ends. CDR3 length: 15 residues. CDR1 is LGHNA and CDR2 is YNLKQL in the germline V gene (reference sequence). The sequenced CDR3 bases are TGTGCCAGCAGCCAAGATCCCTTTAACCAAGACACCCAGTAC. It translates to CASSQDPFNQDTQY. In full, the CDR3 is CASSQDPFNQDTQYF.

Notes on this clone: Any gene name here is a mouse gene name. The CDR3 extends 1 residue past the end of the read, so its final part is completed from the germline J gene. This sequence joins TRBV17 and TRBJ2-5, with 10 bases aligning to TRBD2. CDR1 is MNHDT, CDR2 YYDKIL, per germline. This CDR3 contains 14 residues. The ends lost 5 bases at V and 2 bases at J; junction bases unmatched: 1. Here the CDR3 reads CASSRTGGQDTQYF. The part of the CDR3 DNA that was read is TGTGCTAGCAGTCGGACTGGGGGCCAAGACACCCAGTAC.

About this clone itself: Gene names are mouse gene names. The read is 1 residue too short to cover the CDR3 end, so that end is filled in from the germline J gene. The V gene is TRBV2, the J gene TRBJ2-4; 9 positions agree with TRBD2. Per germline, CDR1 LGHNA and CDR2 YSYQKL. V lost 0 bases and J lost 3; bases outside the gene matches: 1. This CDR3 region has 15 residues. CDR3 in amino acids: CASSQDGTGQNTLYF. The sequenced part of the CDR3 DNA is TGTGCCAGCAGCCAAGACGGGACTGGGCAAAACACCTTGTAC.

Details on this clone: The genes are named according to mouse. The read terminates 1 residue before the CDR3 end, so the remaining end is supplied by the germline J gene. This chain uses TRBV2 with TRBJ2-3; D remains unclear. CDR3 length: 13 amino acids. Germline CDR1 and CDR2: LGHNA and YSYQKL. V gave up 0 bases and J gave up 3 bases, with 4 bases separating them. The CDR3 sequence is CASSQDLAETLYF. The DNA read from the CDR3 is TGTGCCAGCAGCCAAGATCTGGCAGAAACGCTGTAT.

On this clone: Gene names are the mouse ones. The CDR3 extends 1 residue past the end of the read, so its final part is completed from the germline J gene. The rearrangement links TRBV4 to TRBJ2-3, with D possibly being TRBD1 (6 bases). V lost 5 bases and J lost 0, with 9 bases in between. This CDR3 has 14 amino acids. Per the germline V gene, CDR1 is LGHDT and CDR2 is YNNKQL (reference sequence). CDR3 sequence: CASSPRGSAETLYF. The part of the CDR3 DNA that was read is TGTGCCAGCAGCCCCAGGGGTAGTGCAGAAACGCTGTAT.

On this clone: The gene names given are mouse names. The covered CDR3 bases are TGTGCCAGCAGTGGGACACATGCAAACACAGAAGTCTTC. Amino acids: CASSGTHANTEVF. From start to end, the CDR3 is CASSGTHANTEVFF. The genes are TRBV19 and TRBJ1-1; TRBD1 is a possible D gene (6 bases). The read ends 1 residue before the CDR3 terminus; that terminus is restored from the germline J gene. From germline, CDR1 is FNHDT and CDR2 SITEND (reference sequence). The CDR3 is 14 amino acids. V was shortened by 4 bases and J by 0 bases, with 10 bases between the two germline ends.

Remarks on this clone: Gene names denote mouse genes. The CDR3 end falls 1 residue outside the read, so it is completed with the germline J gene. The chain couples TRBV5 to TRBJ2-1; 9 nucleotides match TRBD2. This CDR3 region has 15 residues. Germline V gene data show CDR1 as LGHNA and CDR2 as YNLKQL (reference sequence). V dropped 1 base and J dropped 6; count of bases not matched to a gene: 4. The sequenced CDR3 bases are TGTGCCAGCAGCCAAGCTGGGGGGGGAGTTGCTGAGCAGTTC. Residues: CASSQAGGGVAEQF. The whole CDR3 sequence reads CASSQAGGGVAEQFF.

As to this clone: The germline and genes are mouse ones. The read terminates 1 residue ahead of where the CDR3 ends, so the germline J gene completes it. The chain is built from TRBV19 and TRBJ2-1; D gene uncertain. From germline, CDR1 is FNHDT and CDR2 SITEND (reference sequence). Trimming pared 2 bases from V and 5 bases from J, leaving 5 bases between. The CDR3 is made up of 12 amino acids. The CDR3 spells CASSIWDAEQFF. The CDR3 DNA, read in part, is TGTGCCAGCAGTATTTGGGATGCTGAGCAGTTC.

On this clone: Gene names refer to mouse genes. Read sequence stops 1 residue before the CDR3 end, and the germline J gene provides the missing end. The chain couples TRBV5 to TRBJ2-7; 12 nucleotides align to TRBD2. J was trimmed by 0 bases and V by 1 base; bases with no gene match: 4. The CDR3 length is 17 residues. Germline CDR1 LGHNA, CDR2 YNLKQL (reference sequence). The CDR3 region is CASSQVDWGGSSYEQYF. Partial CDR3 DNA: TGTGCCAGCAGCCAAGTAGACTGGGGGGGCAGCTCCTATGAACAGTAC.

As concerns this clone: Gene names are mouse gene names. The sequenced CDR3 bases are TGTGCCAGCGGTGATGCCGGGACAATAAACACAGAAGTCTTC. Its protein product is CASGDAGTINTEVF. The entire CDR3 reads CASGDAGTINTEVFF. V gene TRBV13-2 combines with J gene TRBJ1-1; TRBD1 might be the D (6 bases). The CDR3 goes on 1 residue after the read ends, and that part is filled in from the germline J gene. Trimming left V 0 bases short and J 1 base short, with 10 bases between. CDR1 is NNHNN, CDR2 SYGAGS, per germline (reference sequence). This CDR3 is 15 amino acids long.

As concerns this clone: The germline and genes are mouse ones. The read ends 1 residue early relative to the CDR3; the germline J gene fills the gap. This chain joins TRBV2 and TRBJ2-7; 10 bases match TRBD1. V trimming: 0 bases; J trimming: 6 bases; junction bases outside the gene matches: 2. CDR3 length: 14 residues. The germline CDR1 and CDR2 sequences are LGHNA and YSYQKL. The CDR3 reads CASSQDGQGVEQYF. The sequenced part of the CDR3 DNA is TGTGCCAGCAGCCAAGATGGACAGGGGGTTGAACAGTAC.

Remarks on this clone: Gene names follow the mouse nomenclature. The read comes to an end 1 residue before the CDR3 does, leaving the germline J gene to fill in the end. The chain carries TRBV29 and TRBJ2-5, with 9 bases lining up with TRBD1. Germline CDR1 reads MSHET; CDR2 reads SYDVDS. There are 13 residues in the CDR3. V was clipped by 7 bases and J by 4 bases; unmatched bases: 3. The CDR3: CASTRDREDTQYF. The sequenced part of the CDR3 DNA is TGTGCTAGCACCCGGGACAGGGAAGACACCCAGTAC.

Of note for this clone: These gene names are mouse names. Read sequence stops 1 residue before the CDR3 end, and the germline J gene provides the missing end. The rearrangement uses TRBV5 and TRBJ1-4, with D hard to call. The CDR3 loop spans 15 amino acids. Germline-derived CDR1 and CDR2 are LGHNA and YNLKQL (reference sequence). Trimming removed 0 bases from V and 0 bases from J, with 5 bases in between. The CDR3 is CASSQEVFSNERLFF. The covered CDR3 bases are TGTGCCAGCAGCCAAGAAGTCTTTTCCAACGAAAGATTATTT.

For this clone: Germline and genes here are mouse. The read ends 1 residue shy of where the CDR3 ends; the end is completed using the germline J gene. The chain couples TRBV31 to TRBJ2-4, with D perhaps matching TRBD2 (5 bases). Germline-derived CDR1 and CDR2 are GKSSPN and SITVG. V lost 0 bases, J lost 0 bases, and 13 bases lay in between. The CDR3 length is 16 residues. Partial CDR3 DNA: TGTGCCTGGAGTCTAACGCTGGGAAATAGTCAAAACACCTTGTAC. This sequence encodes CAWSLTLGNSQNTLY. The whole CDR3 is CAWSLTLGNSQNTLYF. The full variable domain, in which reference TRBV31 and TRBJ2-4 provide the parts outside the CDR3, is AQTIHQWPVAEIKAVGSPLSLGCTIKGKSSPNLYWYWQATGGTLQQLFYSITVGQVESVVQLNLSASRPKDDQFILSTEKLLLSHSGFYLCAWSLTLGNSQNTLYFGAGTRLSVL.

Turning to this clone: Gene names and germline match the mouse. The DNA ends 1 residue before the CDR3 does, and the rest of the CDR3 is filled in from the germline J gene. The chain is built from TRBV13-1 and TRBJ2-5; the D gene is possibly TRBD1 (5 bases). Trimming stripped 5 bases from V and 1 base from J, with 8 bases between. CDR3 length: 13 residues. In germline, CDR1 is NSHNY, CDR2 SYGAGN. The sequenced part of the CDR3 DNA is TGTGCCAGCAGGCAGGGAGACCAAGACACCCAGTAC. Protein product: CASRQGDQDTQY. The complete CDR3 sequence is CASRQGDQDTQYF.

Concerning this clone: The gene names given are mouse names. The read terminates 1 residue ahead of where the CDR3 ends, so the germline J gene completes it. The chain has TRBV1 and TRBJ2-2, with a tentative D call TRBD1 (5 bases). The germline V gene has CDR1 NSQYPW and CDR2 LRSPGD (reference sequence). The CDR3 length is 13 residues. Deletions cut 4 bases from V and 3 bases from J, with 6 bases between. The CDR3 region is CTCSGRDTGQLYF. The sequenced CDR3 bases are TGCACCTGCAGTGGCAGGGACACCGGGCAGCTCTAC.

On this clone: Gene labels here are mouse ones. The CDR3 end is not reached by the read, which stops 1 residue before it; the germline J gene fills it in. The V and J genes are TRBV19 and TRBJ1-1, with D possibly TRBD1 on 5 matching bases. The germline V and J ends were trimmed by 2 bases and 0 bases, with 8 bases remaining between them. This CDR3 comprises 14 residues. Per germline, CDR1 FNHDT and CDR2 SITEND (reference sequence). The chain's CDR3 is CASSITGPNTEVFF. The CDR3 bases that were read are TGTGCCAGCAGTATTACAGGTCCAAACACAGAAGTCTTC.

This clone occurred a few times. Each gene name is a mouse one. The CDR3 spells CASSEGVSYEQYF. The CDR3 bases that were read are TGTGCCAGCAGTGAGGGGGTCTCCTATGAACAGTAC. J is TRBJ2-7 and V is TRBV13-1, with D perhaps assigned TRBD1 or TRBD2 (5 bases each). The sequenced fragment ends 1 residue before the CDR3 boundary, so the rest is inferred from the germline J gene. The V end lost 2 bases, the J end lost 0 bases, and 6 bases lay between the germline ends. The CDR3 spans 13 residues. Per the germline V gene, CDR1 is NSHNY and CDR2 is SYGAGN.

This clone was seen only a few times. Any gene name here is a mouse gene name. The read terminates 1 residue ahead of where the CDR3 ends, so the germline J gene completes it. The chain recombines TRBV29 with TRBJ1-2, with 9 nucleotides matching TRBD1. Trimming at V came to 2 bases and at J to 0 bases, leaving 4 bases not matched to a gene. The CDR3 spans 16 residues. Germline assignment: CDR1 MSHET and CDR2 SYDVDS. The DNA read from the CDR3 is TGTGCTAGCAGTTTACCTCGGACAGGGGCAAACTCCGACTACACC. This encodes CASSLPRTGANSDYT. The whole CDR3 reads CASSLPRTGANSDYTF.

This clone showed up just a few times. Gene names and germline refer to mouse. This chain's CDR3 is CGARDQTPNSDYTF. Incomplete CDR3 DNA: TGTGGTGCTAGGGATCAGACTCCAAACTCCGACTACACC. The chain uses TRBV20 and TRBJ1-2; D gene uncertain. The CDR3 extends 1 residue past the end of the read, so its final part is completed from the germline J gene. Deletions cut 0 bases from V and 0 bases from J, with 8 bases between. Germline loops: CDR1 GFQATS, CDR2 STVNSAI. The CDR3 runs 14 residues.

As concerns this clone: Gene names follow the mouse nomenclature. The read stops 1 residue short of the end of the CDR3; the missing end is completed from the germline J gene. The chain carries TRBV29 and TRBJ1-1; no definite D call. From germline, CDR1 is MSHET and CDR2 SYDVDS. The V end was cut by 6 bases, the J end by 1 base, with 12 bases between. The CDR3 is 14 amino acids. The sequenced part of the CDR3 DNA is TGTGCTAGCAGAGCGACAAAGGGGAACACAGAAGTCTTC. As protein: CASRATKGNTEVF. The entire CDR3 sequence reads CASRATKGNTEVFF.

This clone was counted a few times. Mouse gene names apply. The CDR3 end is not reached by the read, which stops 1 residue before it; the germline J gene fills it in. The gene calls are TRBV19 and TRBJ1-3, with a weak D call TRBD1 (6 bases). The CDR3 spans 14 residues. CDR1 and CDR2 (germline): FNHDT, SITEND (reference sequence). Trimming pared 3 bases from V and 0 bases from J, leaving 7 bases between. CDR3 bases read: TGTGCCAGCAGTAGGACAGTTTCTGGAAATACGCTCTAT. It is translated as CASSRTVSGNTLY. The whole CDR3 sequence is CASSRTVSGNTLYF.

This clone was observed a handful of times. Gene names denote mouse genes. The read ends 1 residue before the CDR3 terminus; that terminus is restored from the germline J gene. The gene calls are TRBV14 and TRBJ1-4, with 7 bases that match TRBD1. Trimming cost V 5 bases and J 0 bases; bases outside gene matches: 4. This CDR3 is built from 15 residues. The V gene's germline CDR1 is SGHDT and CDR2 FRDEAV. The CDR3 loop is CASRPGQLSNERLFF. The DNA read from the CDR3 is TGTGCCAGCAGACCGGGACAGCTTTCCAACGAAAGATTATTT.